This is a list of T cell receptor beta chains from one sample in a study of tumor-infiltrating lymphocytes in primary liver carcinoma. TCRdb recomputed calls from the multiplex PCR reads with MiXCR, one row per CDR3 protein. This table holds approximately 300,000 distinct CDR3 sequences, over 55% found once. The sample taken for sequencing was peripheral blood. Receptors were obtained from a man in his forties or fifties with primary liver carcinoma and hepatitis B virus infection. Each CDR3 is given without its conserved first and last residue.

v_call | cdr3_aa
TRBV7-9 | ANRWDRGFHGYA
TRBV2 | ASSEVRGNEQF
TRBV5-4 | ASITGQLKEANYGYT
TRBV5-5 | ASTLVVEYNEQF
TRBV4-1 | ASSQATRSRGTDTQY
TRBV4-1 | ASSHEITGNLSPLH
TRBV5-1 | ASSGAASGANVLT
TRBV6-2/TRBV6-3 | ASSIKWRESDTQY
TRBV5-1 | ASSLWGQDNEKLF
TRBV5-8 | ASSFRDGAVLETQY
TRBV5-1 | ASSLDDRGRGREQY
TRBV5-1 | ASSFGDRANEQY
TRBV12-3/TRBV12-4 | ASRGQREGTDTQY
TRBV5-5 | ASSLDRGGRTEAF
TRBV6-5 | ASGYSSMAGLAEVF
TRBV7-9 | ASSLDGGSGFQPQH
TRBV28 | ASSLRQNTGELF
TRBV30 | AGDDGMRGGQY
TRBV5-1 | ASSFAQVSSGTEAF
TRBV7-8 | ASRQAGLRSYNEQF
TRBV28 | ASSPGGANEKLF
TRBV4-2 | VSSLNPGQGTGEQF
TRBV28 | ASSPGTGDSGYT
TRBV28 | ASSSPAGGPSYEQY
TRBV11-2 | SSSLARGNNNEQF
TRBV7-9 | ASSFSTPSGANVLT
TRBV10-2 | ASTQGLAATGELF
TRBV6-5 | ASSYIAGDYEQY
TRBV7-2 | ASSLYRGADTQY
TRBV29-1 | SVETPGTSCEQY
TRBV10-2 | VSSAAYEQY
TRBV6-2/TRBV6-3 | ASSERLRETQY
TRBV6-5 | ASSLNRQEAYEQY
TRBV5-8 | ASSFGISGESQY
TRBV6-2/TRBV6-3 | ARQGEQY
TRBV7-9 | ASAPGQGTLYDQY
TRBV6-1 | ASSESMNTGELF
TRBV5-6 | ASSYNRAGTGVYEQY
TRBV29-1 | SVGSADGYT
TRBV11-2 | AGSHIRGRTREMF
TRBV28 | AVGGASQPQH
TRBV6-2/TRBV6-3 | ASSYGITGSVYKQY
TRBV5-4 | ASSAVGTGVNYGCT
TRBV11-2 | ASSRRDFTDTQC
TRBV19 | ASGLAGVGEQF
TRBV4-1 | ASSQDAGRGAGVYGYT
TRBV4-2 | ASSRTSGQLNSEQF
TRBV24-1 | ATSDSDQPRELF
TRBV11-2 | ASSLERGSDTQY
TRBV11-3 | TSSLDRDEQC
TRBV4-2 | AGSKAGQSTEAF
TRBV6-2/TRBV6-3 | ASIFPLAGVDRIMNTTTDTQY